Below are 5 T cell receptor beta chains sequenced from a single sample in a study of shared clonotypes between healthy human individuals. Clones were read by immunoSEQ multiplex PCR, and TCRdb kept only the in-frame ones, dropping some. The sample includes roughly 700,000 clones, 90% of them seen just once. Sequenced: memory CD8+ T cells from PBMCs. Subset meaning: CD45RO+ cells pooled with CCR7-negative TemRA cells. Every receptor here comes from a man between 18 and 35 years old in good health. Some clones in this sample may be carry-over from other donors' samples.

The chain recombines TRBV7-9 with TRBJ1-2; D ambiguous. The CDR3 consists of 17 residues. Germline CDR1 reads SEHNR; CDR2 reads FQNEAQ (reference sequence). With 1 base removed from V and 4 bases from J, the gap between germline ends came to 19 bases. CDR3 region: CASSLEGKRVPTYGYTF. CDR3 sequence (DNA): TGTGCCAGCAGCTTAGAAGGGAAGAGGGTCCCCACCTATGGCTACACCTTC.

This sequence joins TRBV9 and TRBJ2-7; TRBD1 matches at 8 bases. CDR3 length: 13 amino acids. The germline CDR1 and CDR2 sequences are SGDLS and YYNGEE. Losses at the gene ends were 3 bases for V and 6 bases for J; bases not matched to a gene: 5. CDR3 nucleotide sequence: TGTGCCAGCAGCGCGGACAGGGTGGGCGAGCAGTACTTC. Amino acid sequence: CASSADRVGEQYF. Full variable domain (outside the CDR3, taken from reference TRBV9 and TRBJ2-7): DSGVTQTPKHLITATGQRVTLRCSPRSGDLSVYWYQQSLDQGLQFLIQYYNGEERAKGNILERFSAQQFPDLHSELNLSSLELGDSALYFCASSADRVGEQYFGPGTRLTVT.

CDR3: CASSPQLAASTDTQYF. CDR3 nucleotide sequence: TGTGCCAGCAGCCCGCAACTAGCTGCTAGCACAGATACGCAGTATTTT. The chain recombines TRBV7-3 with TRBJ2-3; TRBD2 is a possible D gene (6 bases). The germline V gene has CDR1 SGHTA and CDR2 FQGTGA. The CDR3 has 16 residues. Trimming shortened V by 5 bases and J by 0 bases, and 15 bases separated the two germline ends.

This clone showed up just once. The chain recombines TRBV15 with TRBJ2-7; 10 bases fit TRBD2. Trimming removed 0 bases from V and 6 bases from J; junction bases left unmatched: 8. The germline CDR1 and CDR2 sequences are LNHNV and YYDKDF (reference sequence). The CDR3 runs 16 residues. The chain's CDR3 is CATSRDPLAGVVEQYF. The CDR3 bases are TGTGCCACCAGCAGAGATCCCCTAGCGGGAGTGGTCGAGCAGTACTTC.

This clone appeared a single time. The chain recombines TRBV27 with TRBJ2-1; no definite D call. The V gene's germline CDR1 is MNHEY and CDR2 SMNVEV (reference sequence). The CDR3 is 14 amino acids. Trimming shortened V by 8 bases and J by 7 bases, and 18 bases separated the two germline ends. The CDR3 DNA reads TGTGCCAGCGCCCTGGTCCGATCATCGAATGAGCAGTTCTTC. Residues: CASALVRSSNEQFF.